The sequence of this T cell receptor beta chain was determined in a study of blood T cell repertoires in COVID-19. Study-level information: Both acute and convalescent COVID-19 samples were obtained from the United States, Italy and Spain. T cells, B-cell-depleted T cells, or PBMCs supplied cDNA or gDNA.

This CDR3 is 14 amino acids long. The V gene's germline CDR1 is KGHDR and CDR2 SFDVKD. V lost 3 bases to trimming and J lost 6 bases, with 12 bases between them. In the authors' workflow: Amplification from reference gene primers served as the basis for estimated nucleated cell counts. Profiled with immunoSEQ multiplex PCR; TCRdb holds only in-frame clones, not every one. V and J calls and clone size are copied from that table; D and trimming were computed from the DNA. The sample gives roughly 230,000 clones, about 88% of which show up once; 0.85% to 1% is in the top ten. The sample comprised peripheral blood. The J gene is TRBJ2-3, the V gene TRBV24-1; D unclear. This sequence was found in a man between 40 and 49 years old with acute or convalescent COVID-19. CDR3 sequence: CATSDPNQIDTQYF. Written as DNA, the CDR3 is TGTGCCACCAGTGATCCGAATCAGATCGATACGCAGTATTTT.